This T cell receptor (beta chain) appears in the sequencing data of a study of OX40 agonist ivuxolimab in advanced cancers. This CDR3 has 16 amino acids. Per the germline V gene, CDR1 is SGHRS and CDR2 is YFSETQ. J was trimmed by 4 bases and V by 0 bases; bases with no gene match: 9. The repertoire was sequenced with immunoSEQ multiplex PCR; TCRdb's copy has only in-frame clones and lacks some. The sample consists of 65,000 to 95,000 clones, more than 80% of them appearing once. This sample comprised CD4+ or CD8+ T cells sorted from blood, obtained in a trial of the OX40 agonist ivuxolimab. This TCR was sampled from an adult with an advanced solid tumor such as melanoma, head and neck, liver or kidney cancer. This chain connects TRBV5-1 to TRBJ2-7; 8 nucleotides align to TRBD1. CDR3 residues: CASSLEGQGRSYEQYF. The DNA of the CDR3 is TGCGCCAGCAGCTTGGAAGGACAGGGCAGGTCGTACGAGCAGTACTTC.